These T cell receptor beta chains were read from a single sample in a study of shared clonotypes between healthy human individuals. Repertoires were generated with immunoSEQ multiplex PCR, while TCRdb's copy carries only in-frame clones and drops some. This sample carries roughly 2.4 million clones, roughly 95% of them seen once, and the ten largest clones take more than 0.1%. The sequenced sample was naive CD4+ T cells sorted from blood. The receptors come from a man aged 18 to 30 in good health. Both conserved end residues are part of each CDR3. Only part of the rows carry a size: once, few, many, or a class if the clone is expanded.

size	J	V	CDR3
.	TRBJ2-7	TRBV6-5	CASSYGTGGEDEQYF
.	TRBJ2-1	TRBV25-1	CASSEYAGEQFF
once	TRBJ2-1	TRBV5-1	CASRPGTSSYNEQFF
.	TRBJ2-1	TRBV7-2	CASSTPRGTTYNEQFF
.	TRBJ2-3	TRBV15	CATSRGETASTDTQYF
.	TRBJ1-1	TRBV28	CASSGGQAFF
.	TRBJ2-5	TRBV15	CATSRDLGETQYF
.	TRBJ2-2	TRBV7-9	CASSQQGVPGELFF
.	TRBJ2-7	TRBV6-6	CASRHLADSYEQYF
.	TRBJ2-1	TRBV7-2	CASSPGYEQFF
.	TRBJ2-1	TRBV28	CASRETDNEQFF
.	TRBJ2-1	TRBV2	CASSAIELAPSDEQFF
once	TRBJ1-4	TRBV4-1	CASSQEGGLNEKLFF
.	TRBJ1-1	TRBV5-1	CASSLEGATTEAFF
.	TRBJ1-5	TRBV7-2	CASSLGGYSNQPQHF
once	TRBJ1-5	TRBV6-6	CASSYTDQPQHF
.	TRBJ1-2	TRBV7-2	CASSPSPLYGYTF
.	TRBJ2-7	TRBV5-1	CASSASSGGLSYEQYF
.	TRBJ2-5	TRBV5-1	CASSLAGAETQYF
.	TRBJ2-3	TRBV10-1	CASSSQGTDTQYF
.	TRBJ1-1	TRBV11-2	CASSLAEGNTEAFF
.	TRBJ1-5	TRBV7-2	CASSSPVLGSNQPQHF
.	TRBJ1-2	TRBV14	CASSTQAGVNYGYTF
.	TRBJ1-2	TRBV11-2	CASSLVRGPQYLYGYTF
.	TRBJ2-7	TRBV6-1	CATRGRMFSYEQYF
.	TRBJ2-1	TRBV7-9	CASSFGGKGNEQFF
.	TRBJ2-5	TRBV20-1	CSGDWKETQYF
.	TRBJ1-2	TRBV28	CASSLSGADYGYTF
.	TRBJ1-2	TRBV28	CASTLSPTVVYTF
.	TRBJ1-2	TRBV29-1	CSVEGQGAYYGYTF
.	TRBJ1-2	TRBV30	CAWANTNYGYTF
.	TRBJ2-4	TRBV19	CASSRDSGAKNIQYF
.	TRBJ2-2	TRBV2	CASSAGTGGWTGELFF
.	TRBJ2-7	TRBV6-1	CASTRGGDTYEQYF
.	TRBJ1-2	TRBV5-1	CASRDSTLDGYTF
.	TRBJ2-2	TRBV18	CASSPSGVDTGELFF
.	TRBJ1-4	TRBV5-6	CASSWGLGATNEKLFF
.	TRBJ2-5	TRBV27	CASSLTYSQETQYF
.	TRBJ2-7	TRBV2	CATRSGTGANEQYF
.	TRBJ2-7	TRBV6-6	CASRSDRGYEQYF
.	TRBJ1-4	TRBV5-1	CASRQENEKLFF
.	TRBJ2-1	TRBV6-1	CASSDPGLAGGYNEQFF
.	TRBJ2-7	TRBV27	CASSDGTSGGSEQYF
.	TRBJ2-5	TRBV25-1	CASSDLVGGETQYF
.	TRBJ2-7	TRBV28	CASSTPSGPSYEQYF
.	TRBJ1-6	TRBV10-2	CASSESTRDKIHF
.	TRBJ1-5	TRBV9	CASSVGVSDQPQHF